This T cell receptor (beta chain) was sequenced during a study of T cell responses to AZD1222 COVID-19 vaccine. Whole-study results and caveats: Two doses of AZD1222 preceded a rise in Spike-specific TCR breadth and depth. Targets within unmutated variant regions were reportedly found for nearly half of spike-specific TCRs. White British donors predominated, females outnumbered males, and clonal diversity was possibly underestimated.

Only in-frame clones appear in the TCRdb table, and some are missing; sequencing was by immunoSEQ multiplex PCR. The table lists approximately 150,000 clones, approximately 91% of them singletons, with more than 0.9% in the top ten. As for this clone: Its antigen remains unidentified.

J lost 8 bases, V lost 1 base, and 20 bases had no gene match. There are 19 residues in the CDR3. Germline V gene lookup returns CDR1 KGHSH and CDR2 LQKENI. Sequencing used peripheral blood, obtained 28 days after the second AZD1222 dose. The receptor was derived from an adult who received the AZD1222 COVID-19 vaccine. This chain joins TRBV18 and TRBJ1-2, with 9 bases aligning to TRBD1. This CDR3 reads CASSPLKPTGTGSLGGYTF. The CDR3 nucleotides read TGTGCCAGCTCACCACTAAAACCGACCGGGACAGGGTCTTTAGGGGGCTACACCTTC.